Here is one TCR beta chain with its context. This clonotype came up a few times. Its antigen is not yet known. No per-base quality is available; no much larger clone lies one base away. The germline ends are 8 bases apart after V is trimmed by 1 base and J by 5 bases. From cysteine to phenylalanine, the CDR3 is 13 amino acids long. Only the CDR3 portion is preserved as DNA: 39 bases, with reading frame beginning at the first base. The germline V gene (reference sequence) supplies CDR1 DFQATT and CDR2 SNEGSKA. This was a case-control study nested in a cohort of healthcare workers in London, UK, who had nasopharyngeal swab PCR tests and blood samples taken every week. Healthcare workers were recruited during the week of the UK lockdown, between 23 and 31 March 2020, and followed weekly for up to roughly 16 weeks. Library creation used 5' RACE. TCRdb names NextSeq 500 as the instrument used. The TCR library protocol attached unique molecular identifiers to individual cDNA molecules to correct for sequencing error and PCR bias. Sequencing covered both TCR alpha and beta chains, and within each sample the abundances of alpha and beta sequences were tightly co-correlated. In the paper's pipeline: Decombinator V4 was used to annotate the V gene, J gene and CDR3 of the TCR sequences. TCRs were defined as expanded if a significant change between any two time points was detected under a Poisson model with p below 0.0001. Abundances of TCRs were expressed as counts per million after normalisation to the total number of TCRs sequenced in each sample. TRAV1-2 paired with TRAJ12, TRAJ20 or TRAJ33 defined MAIT TCRs, while TRAV10 paired with TRAJ18 defined iNKT TCRs. VDJdb, accessed on 1 November 2021, was searched for TCRs annotated for CMV, EBV and SARS-CoV-2, and TCRs annotated for more than one antigen were excluded. The raw public data were reprocessed by TCRdb itself: fastp quality trimming at Q25, MiXCR clonotype calling, in-frame beta chains only. One record per CDR3 amino acid sequence lists the most common genes and DNA. These V and J calls rely on TCRdb rather than the paper's analysis. The sample table contains about 83,000 distinct CDR3 sequences; only one count was recorded for under 11% of them. The ten largest clones add up to 8% of the sample.

The data are from a study of early T cells in non-severe SARS-CoV-2 infection (dated by TCRdb to the early 2020s). General notes on the study: Because TCR sequencing relied on bulk RNA taken from unsorted whole blood, pairing of alpha and beta chains was not possible. Beyond this particular receptor, the publication reports: VDJdb matching was skewed toward anti-spike CD8 responses and likely underestimated virus-specific expansions, missing private and CD4 specificities.

The chain employs TRBV20-1 and TRBJ2-2; a confident D gene designation cannot be given. This sequence was found in an adult who was a healthcare worker with PCR-confirmed SARS-CoV-2 infection or an uninfected control (not recorded which). Sequenced here: whole blood, sampled at baseline. The nucleotide sequence is given as TGCAGTGCTAGAGTTGTGCCGACCGGGGAGCTGTTTTTT. Translated, it reads CSARVVPTGELFF.